These 24 T cell receptor beta chains came from one sample sequenced in a study of T cells after yellow fever vaccination. TCRdb re-called the 5' RACE reads with MiXCR, one entry per CDR3 protein. This table holds more than 300,000 distinct CDR3 sequences, approximately 4.3% found once. The sequencing here drew on PBMCs, taken 15 days after the yellow fever booster vaccination. The origin of the receptors is a man younger than 30 who received the YFV17D yellow fever vaccine.

This clonotype was observed at least ten times. The V gene is TRBV5-6, the J gene TRBJ2-1; 13 bases fit TRBD2. Germline CDR1 SGHDT, CDR2 YYEEEE. V lost 4 bases and J lost 8; bases outside the gene matches: 9. The CDR3 is 16 amino acids. In DNA form, the CDR3 reads TGTGCCAGCAGCCCCGTGGGGACTAGCGGGGATCATGAGCAGTTCTTC. It specifies CASSPVGTSGDHEQFF.

This chain connects TRBV29-1 to TRBJ1-2; possibly TRBD1 for D (5 bases). Germline-derived CDR1 and CDR2 are SQVTM and ANQGSEA. This CDR3 region has 15 residues. V lost 0 bases and J 2 bases, leaving 13 bases between the germline ends. CDR3 bases: TGCAGCGTTGAAGATGCCGGGACGGGGAACTATGGCTACACCTTC. Protein sequence: CSVEDAGTGNYGYTF.

This clonotype has a count of ten or more. The chain carries TRBV5-1 and TRBJ1-6; no clear D. Germline lookup yields CDR1 SGHRS and CDR2 YFSETQ. The germline V and J ends were trimmed by 2 bases and 10 bases, with 10 bases remaining between them. CDR3 length equals 13 residues. This CDR3 is CASSFWESSPLHF. CDR3 DNA sequence: TGCGCCAGCAGCTTTTGGGAGTCATCACCCCTCCACTTT.

At least ten counts were recorded for this clonotype. The chain couples TRBV10-3 to TRBJ1-4; D is ambiguous. The CDR3 sequence is 13 residues long. Germline CDR1 ENHRY, CDR2 SYGVKD. V was shortened by 9 bases and J by 3 bases, with 11 bases between the two germline ends. In DNA form, the CDR3 reads TGTGCCATGAGAGGAACCTCTAATGAAAAACTGTTTTTT. It encodes CAMRGTSNEKLFF.

This clonotype was counted many times. V and J are TRBV5-1 and TRBJ2-7; no firm D call. CDR1 is SGHRS and CDR2 is YFSETQ in the germline V gene. Trimming shortened V by 0 bases and J by 2 bases, and 9 bases separated the two germline ends. This CDR3 region has 14 residues. The CDR3 loop reads CASSLAGGTYEQYF. Here the CDR3 DNA reads TGCGCCAGCAGCTTGGCTGGCGGAACCTACGAGCAGTACTTC.

This clonotype has ten or more counts. The chain combines TRBV6-5 with TRBJ2-2, with 14 bases lining up with TRBD2. J lost 4 bases, V lost 4 bases, and 11 bases had no gene match. CDR3 size: 19 residues. Germline CDR1 and CDR2: MNHEY and SVGAGI. The CDR3 DNA reads as TGTGCCAGCAGTTCTACCGGGACTAGCGGGGGACCTCTCACCGGGGAGCTGTTTTTT. Protein sequence: CASSSTGTSGGPLTGELFF.

This clonotype was observed a few times. The chain couples TRBV20-1 to TRBJ2-6; 7 nucleotides agree with TRBD1. Germline loops: CDR1 DFQATT, CDR2 SNEGSKA (reference sequence). With V trimmed by 6 bases and J by 1 base, 9 bases remained unmatched. This CDR3 contains 16 residues. CDR3 in amino acids: CSASDRAPSGANVLTF. The CDR3 coding sequence is TGCAGTGCGAGCGACAGGGCCCCGTCTGGGGCCAACGTCCTGACTTTC.

A few counts support this clonotype. This chain links TRBV5-1 with TRBJ2-5, with TRBD2 identical over 13 bases. The CDR3 loop spans 15 amino acids. The germline CDR1 and CDR2 sequences are SGHRS and YFSETQ. V lost 5 bases, J lost 3 bases, and 4 bases stayed unmatched. Here the CDR3 reads CASSRTSGGKETQYF. The CDR3 nucleotides are TGCGCCAGCAGTCGGACTAGCGGGGGCAAAGAGACCCAGTACTTC.

This clonotype appeared a few times. V gene TRBV7-6 combines with J gene TRBJ2-3; D remains ambiguous. This CDR3 has 14 residues. The V and J ends lost 0 bases and 2 bases respectively, with 6 bases between them. Germline CDR1 and CDR2: SGHVS and FNYEAQ. CDR3 DNA: TGTGCCAGCAGCTTAGCCCACCTCACAGATACGCAGTATTTT. Encoded protein: CASSLAHLTDTQYF. The full variable domain, rest sourced from reference TRBV7-6 and TRBJ2-3, is GAGVSQSPRYKVTKRGQDVALRCDPISGHVSLYWYRQALGQGPEFLTYFNYEAQQDKSGLPNDRFSAERPEGSISTLTIQRTEQRDSAMYRCASSLAHLTDTQYFGPGTRLTVL.

This clonotype was seen more than once but under ten times. The chain has TRBV7-2 and TRBJ1-2; D may be TRBD1 (5 bases). The CDR3 contains 14 residues. In germline, CDR1 is SGHTA, CDR2 FQGNSA. Trimming shortened V by 8 bases and J by 2 bases, and 15 bases separated the two germline ends. As DNA, the CDR3 is TGTGCCAGCGGTCCCGGGACGTCCAACTATGGCTACACCTTC. Translating it yields CASGPGTSNYGYTF.

Many counts were recorded for this clonotype. This chain links TRBV20-1 with TRBJ2-5; possibly TRBD2 for D (5 bases). CDR1 and CDR2 (germline): DFQATT, SNEGSKA (reference sequence). The CDR3 spans 14 residues. Trimming shortened V by 0 bases and J by 5 bases, and 13 bases separated the two germline ends. The CDR3 DNA reads TGCAGTGCTAGAGATCCGGGGTTGGGGGAGACCCAGTACTTC. Its translation: CSARDPGLGETQYF.

This clonotype was observed many times. The V gene is TRBV7-8, the J gene TRBJ2-3, with D perhaps matching TRBD1 or TRBD2 (5 bases each). The CDR3 length is 17 residues. CDR1 SGHVS and CDR2 FQNEAQ come from the germline V gene. The V gene lost 7 bases and the J gene lost 4 bases, with 24 bases spanning the gap. CDR3 protein: CASINGGGFYSADTQYF. CDR3 coding DNA: TGTGCCAGCATTAATGGGGGTGGGTTTTATAGTGCAGATACGCAGTATTTT.

This clonotype was picked up many times. This sequence joins TRBV7-2 and TRBJ1-2; D possibly corresponds to TRBD1 (5 bases). Germline assignment: CDR1 SGHTA and CDR2 FQGNSA. CDR3 size: 13 residues. The ends were cut back, 5 bases at V and 2 bases at J, with 9 bases in the middle. In DNA, the CDR3 is TGTGCCAGCAGCGTCGGGGCGAACTATGGCTACACCTTC. The encoded protein is CASSVGANYGYTF.

The chain couples TRBV5-1 to TRBJ2-7, with D possibly being TRBD1 (6 bases). Germline V CDR1 and CDR2: SGHRS, YFSETQ. The CDR3 loop spans 14 amino acids. Deletions cut 5 bases from V and 5 bases from J, with 17 bases between. CDR3 in DNA: TGCGCCAGCAGACCTACTACAGGGTCCCACGAGCAGTACTTC. Protein product: CASRPTTGSHEQYF.

In its sample, this clonotype was seen many times. The chain combines TRBV6-5 with TRBJ2-2; the match to TRBD2 covers 12 bases. The J segment lost 4 bases and the V segment lost 6 bases, leaving 3 bases of the junction unmatched. CDR1 and CDR2 (germline): MNHEY, SVGAGI. The CDR3 loop spans 15 amino acids. The CDR3 loop is CASSELAGGTGELFF. CDR3 nucleotides: TGTGCCAGCAGCGAACTAGCGGGGGGCACCGGGGAGCTGTTTTTT.

The chain combines TRBV4-1 with TRBJ2-1, with D hard to call. V dropped 0 bases and J dropped 13 bases, with 10 bases sitting between them. The CDR3 is 12 amino acids. Germline loops: CDR1 MGHRA, CDR2 YSYEKL. CDR3 amino acids: CASSQDNILQFF. As DNA, the CDR3 is TGCGCCAGCAGCCAAGATAACATTCTTCAGTTCTTC.

This clonotype was detected ten times or more. The chain has TRBV29-1 and TRBJ1-5; the D gene is possibly TRBD1 (6 bases). The V gene's germline CDR1 is SQVTM and CDR2 ANQGSEA. CDR3 length: 14 amino acids. Between the trimmed V and J ends, which lost 4 bases and 1 base, there was a span of 11 bases. The CDR3 is CSVGGLGSNQPQHF. The CDR3 DNA follows: TGCAGCGTTGGGGGGCTAGGGAGCAATCAGCCCCAGCATTTT.

CDR3 protein: CASSQEQGSSPLHF. The CDR3 DNA reads as TGTGCCAGCAGCCAAGAACAGGGTTCTTCACCCCTCCACTTT. The chain uses TRBV4-2 and TRBJ1-6, with TRBD1 as a possible D gene (6 bases). From germline, CDR1 is LGHNA and CDR2 YNFKEQ. This CDR3 spans 14 amino acids. V was shortened by 0 bases and J by 9 bases, with 9 bases between the two germline ends.

This clonotype has only a few counts. The gene calls are TRBV4-3 and TRBJ2-5; 9 bases align to TRBD2. The CDR3 is made up of 16 amino acids. Per the germline V gene, CDR1 is LGHNA and CDR2 is YSLEER. V lost 0 bases to trimming and J lost 6 bases; unmatched junction nucleotides: 8. CDR3 residues: CASSQESDSGGKTQYF. CDR3 nucleotide sequence: TGCGCCAGCAGCCAAGAGAGTGACAGCGGGGGGAAGACCCAGTACTTC.

This clonotype was seen repeatedly, ten times or more. CDR3 loop: CASSLDFINTGELFF. The CDR3 DNA reads TGCGCCAGCAGCTTGGATTTTATCAACACCGGGGAGCTGTTTTTT. V usage is TRBV5-1 and J usage is TRBJ2-2; D not resolved. The CDR3 is made up of 15 amino acids. V dropped 0 bases and J dropped 2 bases, with 8 bases sitting between them. The germline gives CDR1 SGHRS, CDR2 YFSETQ.

This clonotype has at least ten counts. The J gene is TRBJ1-2, the V gene TRBV20-1; D might be TRBD1 (6 bases). The CDR3 sequence is 15 residues long. CDR1 is DFQATT, CDR2 SNEGSKA, per germline (reference sequence). The V end lost 2 bases, the J end lost 2 bases, and 15 bases lay between the germline ends. The CDR3 here is CSARPPGGGNYGYTF. The CDR3 DNA sequence: TGCAGTGCTAGACCCCCGGGAGGGGGGAACTATGGCTACACCTTC.

In its sample, this clonotype was seen many times. The rearrangement uses TRBV5-6 and TRBJ2-7; D not resolved. V was shortened by 2 bases and J by 0 bases, with 3 bases between the two germline ends. Germline-derived CDR1 and CDR2 are SGHDT and YYEEEE. The CDR3 contains 12 residues. CDR3 bases: TGTGCCAGCAGCTTTTTCTCCTACGAGCAGTACTTC. It encodes CASSFFSYEQYF.

The chain links TRBV5-1 to TRBJ1-1; D gene ambiguous. V was clipped by 0 bases and J by 2 bases, with 11 bases between them. CDR3 length: 15 residues. From germline, CDR1 is SGHRS and CDR2 YFSETQ. CDR3: CASSLAAPQNTEAFF. The CDR3 bases are TGCGCCAGCAGCTTGGCCGCGCCACAAAACACTGAAGCTTTCTTT.

There are a few counts of this clonotype. The chain combines TRBV9 with TRBJ2-1; 14 nucleotides line up with TRBD2. Germline V gives CDR1 SGDLS, CDR2 YYNGEE. V was pared by 3 bases and J by 6 bases, with 2 bases of the junction left unmatched. This CDR3 spans 15 amino acids. DNA for the CDR3: TGTGCCAGCAGCGGGGGGACTAGCGGGGGCAATGAGCAGTTCTTC. This encodes CASSGGTSGGNEQFF.